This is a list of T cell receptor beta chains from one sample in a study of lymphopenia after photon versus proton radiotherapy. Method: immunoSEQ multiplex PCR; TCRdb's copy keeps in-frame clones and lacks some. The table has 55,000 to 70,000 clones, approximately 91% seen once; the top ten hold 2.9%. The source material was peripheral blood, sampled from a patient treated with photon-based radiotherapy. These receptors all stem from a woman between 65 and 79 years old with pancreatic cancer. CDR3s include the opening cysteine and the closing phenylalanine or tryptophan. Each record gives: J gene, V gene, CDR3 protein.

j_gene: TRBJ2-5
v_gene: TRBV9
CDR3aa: CASSVSDRGGETQYF

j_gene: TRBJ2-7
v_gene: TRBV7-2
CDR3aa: CASSLVGQGHSYEQYF

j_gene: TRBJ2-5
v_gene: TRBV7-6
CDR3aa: CASRRTTGGAETQYF

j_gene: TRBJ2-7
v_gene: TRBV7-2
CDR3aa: CASSLGRGSSYEQYF

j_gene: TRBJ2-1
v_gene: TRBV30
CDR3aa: CAWSVLAEQFF

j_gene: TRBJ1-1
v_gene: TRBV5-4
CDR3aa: CASSSRQGLNTEAFF

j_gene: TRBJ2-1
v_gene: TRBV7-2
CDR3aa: CASSLIAGGNNEQFF

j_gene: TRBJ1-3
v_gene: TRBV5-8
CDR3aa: CASTHRAGNTIYF

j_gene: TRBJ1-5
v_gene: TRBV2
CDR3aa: CASSELGTASNQPQHF

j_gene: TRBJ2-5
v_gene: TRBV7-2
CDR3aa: CASSLEGGVASGSIETQYF

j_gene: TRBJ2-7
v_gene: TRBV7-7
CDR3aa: CASSSDRVREQYF

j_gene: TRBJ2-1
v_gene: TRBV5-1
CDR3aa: CASSPGGSEHNEQFF

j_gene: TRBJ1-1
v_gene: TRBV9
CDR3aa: CASSVGTGLEAFF

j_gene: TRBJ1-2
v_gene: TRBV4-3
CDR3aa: CASSQDTGAFGGYTF

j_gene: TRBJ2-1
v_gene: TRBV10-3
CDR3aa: CATHNVDVGYNEQFF

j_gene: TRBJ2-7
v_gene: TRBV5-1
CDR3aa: CASSLSLTGGYEQYF